Listed below are T cell receptor beta chains from one sample, sequenced in a study of blood T cell repertoires in COVID-19. The assay was immunoSEQ multiplex PCR, and TCRdb's table has in-frame clones only and misses some. The data hold about 170,000 clones, with over 60% observed a single time. Sequencing was carried out using peripheral blood. These receptors originate from a man aged 55 to 70 with acute or convalescent COVID-19. Each CDR3 is given with its conserved first and last residue. The order of the fields is J gene, D gene, clone size, V gene, CDR3 DNA, CDR3 protein. The D gene is left open where the match is weak. Some rows mark clone size as missing; the rest say once, few, many or name a class of expanded clone.

>TRBJ1-2|-|-|TRBV6-5
TGTGCCAGCAGTTACGGACAGTATGGCTACACCTTC
CASSYGQYGYTF
>TRBJ1-4|TRBD1|-|TRBV15
TGTGCCACCAGCAGAGGCTCCGGGACAGGGGAAGAAAAACTGTTTTTT
CATSRGSGTGEEKLFF
>TRBJ1-6|TRBD1|-|TRBV23-1
TGCGCCAGCAGTCAACTGGGAGGGCTTAGGGACAGGGTGATTCAGGGACGGAATTCACCCCTCCACTTT
CASSQLGGLRDRVIQGRNSPLHF
>TRBJ1-1|-|-|TRBV5-1
TGCGCCAGCAGGAATGACAATGTAGGTGGTACTGAAGCTTTCTTT
CASRNDNVGGTEAFF
>TRBJ1-1|TRBD1|-|TRBV18
TGTGCCAGCTCACGCATCGGGGACAGGGCGAACACTGAAGCTTTCTTT
CASSRIGDRANTEAFF
>TRBJ1-2|TRBD1|few|TRBV5-1
TGCGCCAGCAGTAGTCAGGGACAGGGGGATGGCTACACCTTC
CASSSQGQGDGYTF
>TRBJ1-2|-|few|TRBV10-3
TGTGCCATCAGTGAGTCAGGGGTGTTGAGAGATGGCTACACCTTC
CAISESGVLRDGYTF
>TRBJ1-1|TRBD1|-|TRBV2
TGTGCCAGCGACAGGGGAGACACTGAAGCTTTCTTT
CASDRGDTEAFF
>TRBJ1-1|-|-|TRBV5-4
TGTGCCAGCAGCTTGGAGGTAGGGAGAAGGAACACTGAAGCTTTCTTT
CASSLEVGRRNTEAFF
>TRBJ2-1|TRBD1|few|TRBV5-1
TGCGCCAGCAGCCAGGGACAGGGGACCTACAATGAGCAGTTCTTC
CASSQGQGTYNEQFF
>TRBJ1-1|-|-|TRBV5-6
TGTGCCAGCAGATCGACGGAGCAGGGCGCCAGAGGAGCTTTCTTT
CASRSTEQGARGAFF
>TRBJ2-7|TRBD2|once|TRBV2
TGTGCCAGCAGTGATCTTGGCGGGGGGATCTACGAGCAGTACTTC
CASSDLGGGIYEQYF
>TRBJ2-5|-|once|TRBV12-5
TGTGCTAGTGGTTTGGTAGTCGGGGGGCGTTCGGAGACCCAGTACTTC
CASGLVVGGRSETQYF
>TRBJ2-3|TRBD2|-|TRBV24-1
TGTGCCACCAGTGAACTAGCGGGGAACGGAGATACGCAGTATTTT
CATSELAGNGDTQYF
>TRBJ2-1|TRBD1|-|TRBV28
TGTGCCAGCAGTTTATCCCCGACAGGGTCCGATGAGCAGTTCTTC
CASSLSPTGSDEQFF
>TRBJ2-5|-|-|TRBV6-6
TGTGCCAGCAGTTACTCGGTAGTGGAGACCCAGTACTTC
CASSYSVVETQYF
>TRBJ2-7|TRBD1|-|TRBV18
TGTGCCAGCTCACCGGCAACCGGGACAGGGACCTACGAGCAGTACTTC
CASSPATGTGTYEQYF
>TRBJ1-3|TRBD1|-|TRBV6-5
TGTGCCAGCAGTTATACAGGGGGGTACAACACCATATATTTT
CASSYTGGYNTIYF
>TRBJ1-1|-|once|TRBV7-9
TGTGCCAGCAGCGCCCGGACAGTGAACACTGAAGCTTTCTTT
CASSARTVNTEAFF
>TRBJ2-7|TRBD1|-|TRBV2
TGTGCCAGCAGTTCGACAGGGGACTACGAGCAGTACTTC
CASSSTGDYEQYF
>TRBJ2-7|-|-|TRBV10-3
TGTGCCATCAGTGAATTATACGAGCAGTACTTC
CAISELYEQYF
>TRBJ1-6|TRBD1|-|TRBV7-9
TGTGCCAGCAGCTTAGCGTTGACAGGGGATTCACCCCTCCACTTT
CASSLALTGDSPLHF
>TRBJ2-3|TRBD2|-|TRBV7-2
TGTGCCAGCAGCTTAGCGCCAAGCGGGGGAAGGACAGATACGCAGTATTTT
CASSLAPSGGRTDTQYF
>TRBJ1-1|-|-|TRBV19
TGTGCCAGTAGTTCAGGGCCTGAAGCTTTCTTT
CASSSGPEAFF
>TRBJ1-2|TRBD1|-|TRBV29-1
TGCAGCTTTAAAACAGGGGGCGATGGCTACACCTTC
CSFKTGGDGYTF
>TRBJ2-2|-|once|TRBV3-1/TRBV3-2
TGTGCCAGCAGCCAAGCTCAGGTATCCGGGGAGCTGTTTTTT
CASSQAQVSGELFF
>TRBJ1-6|-|-|TRBV29-1
TGCAGCGTAAGCGACTCTAAAGGCAATTCACCCCTCCACTTT
CSVSDSKGNSPLHF
>TRBJ1-6|TRBD1|once|TRBV3-1/TRBV3-2
TGTGCCAGCAGTCAGGGGACAGGGGGTTCACCCCTCCACTTT
CASSQGTGGSPLHF
>TRBJ2-7|-|-|TRBV2
TGTGCCAGCAGTGCCGGTCGGGGGACCGCGGGTTACGAGCAGTACTTC
CASSAGRGTAGYEQYF
>TRBJ1-6|TRBD1|-|TRBV4-1
TGCGCCAGCAGCCAAGATGCCGGGACAGGGGGCTCGTCCTATAATTCACCCCTCCACTTT
CASSQDAGTGGSSYNSPLHF
>TRBJ2-2|-|-|TRBV11-1
TGTGCCAGCAGCTTGAGCGGGTACTTCACCGGGGAGCTGTTTTTT
CASSLSGYFTGELFF